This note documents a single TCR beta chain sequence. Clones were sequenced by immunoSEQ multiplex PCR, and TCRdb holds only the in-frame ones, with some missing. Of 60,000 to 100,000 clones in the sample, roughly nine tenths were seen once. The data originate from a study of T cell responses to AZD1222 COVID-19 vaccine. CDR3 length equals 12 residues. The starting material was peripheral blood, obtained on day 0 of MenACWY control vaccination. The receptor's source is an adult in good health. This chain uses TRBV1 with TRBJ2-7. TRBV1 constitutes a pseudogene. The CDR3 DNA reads TGCACACGACGGTTCCTCCTCCACGAGCAGTACTTC. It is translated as CTRRFLLHEQYF.